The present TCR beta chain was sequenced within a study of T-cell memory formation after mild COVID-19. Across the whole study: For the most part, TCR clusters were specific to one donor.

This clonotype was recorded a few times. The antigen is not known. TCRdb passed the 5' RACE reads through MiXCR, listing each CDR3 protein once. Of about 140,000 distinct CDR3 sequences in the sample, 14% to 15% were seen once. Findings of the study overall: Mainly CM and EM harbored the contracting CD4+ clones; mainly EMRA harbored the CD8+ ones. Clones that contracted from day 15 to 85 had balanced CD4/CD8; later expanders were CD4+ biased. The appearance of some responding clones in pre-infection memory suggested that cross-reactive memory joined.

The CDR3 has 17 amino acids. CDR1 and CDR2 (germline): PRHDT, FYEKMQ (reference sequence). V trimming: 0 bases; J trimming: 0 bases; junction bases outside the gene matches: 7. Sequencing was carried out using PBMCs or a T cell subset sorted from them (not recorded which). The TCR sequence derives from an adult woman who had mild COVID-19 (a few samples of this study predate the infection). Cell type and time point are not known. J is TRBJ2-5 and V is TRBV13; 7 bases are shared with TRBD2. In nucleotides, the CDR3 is TGTGCCAGCAGCTTAGGCCTCGGGGGGATCAACCAAGAGACCCAGTACTTC. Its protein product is CASSLGLGGINQETQYF.